This is a list of T cell receptor beta chains from one sample in a study of blood T cell repertoires in COVID-19. Using immunoSEQ multiplex PCR, the repertoire was profiled, and TCRdb retains in-frame clones only, with some absent. The table has 200,000 to 250,000 clones, 70% to 90% seen once; the top ten hold 10%. The sample consisted of peripheral blood. The source is a woman aged 45-65 years with COVID-19, enrolled during active disease. The CDR3 runs from the conserved cysteine through the conserved F or W. Each record gives: J gene, clone size, V gene, D gene, CDR3 DNA, CDR3 protein. The D gene is left open where the match is weak. Where a row states a size, it is once, few, many or the class of an expanded clone; other rows omit it.

TRBJ2-2 NA TRBV19 TRBD1 TGTGCCAGTAGTGTCGACAGGGGCCTCGGGGAGCTGTTTTTT CASSVDRGLGELFF
TRBJ2-7 few TRBV7-9 TRBD1 TGTGCCAGCAGCCCCCGGACAGGAGGCTACGAGCAGTACTTC CASSPRTGGYEQYF
TRBJ1-1 NA TRBV10-3 NA TGTGCCATCGGTCCAGGGGACCACACTGAAGCTTTCTTT CAIGPGDHTEAFF
TRBJ2-6 NA TRBV19 NA TGTGCCAGTAGTACAGGCTCTGGGGCCAACGTCCTGACTTTC CASSTGSGANVLTF
TRBJ1-2 NA TRBV10-2 TRBD1 TGCGCCAGCAGTGGGCGGGACAGGGCCAACTATGGCTACACCTTC CASSGRDRANYGYTF
TRBJ1-2 NA TRBV19 TRBD1 TGTGCCAGTAGCCCCATCGACAGGGGGGGCGGCTACACCTTC CASSPIDRGGGYTF
TRBJ1-3 NA TRBV6-5 NA TGTGCCAGCTTTCTCGGGGGGCCTGGAAACACCATATATTTT CASFLGGPGNTIYF
TRBJ2-3 NA TRBV7-2 TRBD2 TGTGCCAGCAGCTTAACTAGCGGTAGCACAGATACGCAGTATTTT CASSLTSGSTDTQYF
TRBJ2-2 NA TRBV9 NA TGTGCCAGCAGCGTAGCTTGGGCCCGCGGGGAGCTGTTTTTT CASSVAWARGELFF
TRBJ1-4 NA TRBV19 TRBD1 TGTGCCAGTAGGGGAAGGAGCGGGACAGGGTATGAAAAACTGTTTTTT CASRGRSGTGYEKLFF
TRBJ2-3 NA TRBV2 TRBD2 TGTGCCAGCAGTGACCCCCGCGGGGGAGTCACAGATACGCAGTATTTT CASSDPRGGVTDTQYF
TRBJ1-5 few TRBV27 NA TGTGCCACACGAAATGGGGGGGGACACCAATATCAGCCCCAGCATTTT CATRNGGGHQYQPQHF
TRBJ2-7 NA TRBV6-5 NA TGTGCCACCCGAGGGGGGGCTGCCTACGAGCAGTACTTC CATRGGAAYEQYF
TRBJ1-6 NA TRBV3-1/TRBV3-2 NA TGTGCCAGCAGCCAAATCTCCAGGGGCAGTAATTCACCCCTCCACTTT CASSQISRGSNSPLHF
TRBJ1-1 NA TRBV6-5 NA TGTGCCAGCAGTTACTCGTCCGGGTCTGGCACTGAAGCTTTCTTT CASSYSSGSGTEAFF
TRBJ1-1 NA TRBV7-8 NA TGTGCCAGCAGCTTAGTCCAGGGGCGGACTGAAGCTTTCTTT CASSLVQGRTEAFF